This entry describes one T cell receptor beta chain. Sequencing used immunoSEQ multiplex PCR; TCRdb keeps in-frame clones, though not all of them. The data show around 150,000 clones, with approximately 92% seen just once and about 5% held by the top ten. The sample originates from a study of blood T cell repertoires in COVID-19. Across the study: The United States, Italy and Spain were the sources of the acute and convalescent COVID-19 samples.

V was pared by 3 bases and J by 5 bases, with 9 bases between. The CDR3 runs to 13 residues. The V gene's germline CDR1 is KGHDR and CDR2 SFDVKD. The sequenced sample consisted of peripheral blood. The chain combines TRBV24-1 with TRBJ1-2, with a tentative D call TRBD1 (5 bases). The TCR originated in a woman in her forties or fifties with acute or convalescent COVID-19. CDR3 nucleotides: TGTGCCACCAGTGATCTCACAGGATATGGCTACACCTTC. Protein: CATSDLTGYGYTF.